This T cell receptor (beta chain) was retrieved from a study of a mutant IDH1 vaccine in newly diagnosed glioma. Measured with immunoSEQ multiplex PCR; TCRdb has only the in-frame clones, and not every one. Among 26,000 or so clones listed, around 80% were seen once. CDR3 length: 16 amino acids. J was trimmed by 0 bases and V by 4 bases; bases with no gene match: 6. Looked up from germline, CDR1 is LNHDA and CDR2 is SQIVND (reference sequence). The time point here: week 23, last vaccination. Doses of 300 ug of mutant IDH1 20-mer peptide were given with topical imiquimod. For this clone: What it binds is not known.

The receptor was derived from a woman under 40 with glioma. Here the sequenced sample was PBMCs, taken from a glioma patient whose treatment included an IDH1 peptide vaccine. The rearrangement uses TRBV19 and TRBJ2-5; TRBD1 agrees at 9 bases. CDR3 sequence (DNA): TGTGCCAGTAGTACTTGGGGACAGGGAGACCAAGAGACCCAGTACTTC. Translation: CASSTWGQGDQETQYF.